This T cell receptor (beta chain) was documented in a study of tumor and adjacent non-tumor tissue in lung cancer. Overall study: Stage I to III disease affected approximately 11 men and 5 women aged about 31 to 85. Whole-study findings and limits: Compared with tumor, normal lung showed significantly lower TCR diversity. Shorter survival was associated with higher TCR diversity in tumors.

This sample's RNA came from whole unsorted tissue. Between August and November 2014, newly diagnosed, chemotherapy-naive lung cancer patients underwent thoracic surgery in China. Per germline, CDR1 MGHRA and CDR2 YSYEKL. The CDR3 runs to 17 residues. TCRbeta libraries were built with three rounds of nested PCR, modified from ARM-PCR. MiXCR was run by TCRdb on the multiplex PCR reads, yielding one entry per CDR3 protein. The sample consists of 120,000 to 150,000 distinct CDR3 sequences, approximately 66% of them appearing once. With respect to this clonotype: No antigen is known for it. At one end the junction does not follow the germline gene, possibly because of a read error.

What was sequenced was lung tumor tissue. The rearrangement uses TRBV4-1 and TRBJ2-1; possible D gene TRBD2, 5 bases. The TCR originated in a man in his sixties with small cell lung cancer. CDR3 residues: CTSSHDFSVIMLGEQFF. For the CDR3, the DNA is TGCACCAGCAGCCATGACTTTAGCGTGATAATGCTCGGTGAGCAGTTCTTC.